These 13 T cell receptor beta chains came from one sample sequenced in a study of breast tumors, draining lymph nodes, adjacent tissues. Axillary draining lymph nodes of breast cancer patients supplied the node samples. TCRdb re-derived calls from the multiplex PCR reads in MiXCR, one entry per CDR3 protein. The sample lists about 300,000 distinct CDR3 sequences, 30% to 35% occurring once. What was sequenced was axillary lymph node tissue. These receptor sequences come from a female donor with breast cancer. Some clones in this sample may be carry-over from other donors' samples.

This clonotype occurred many times. The J gene is TRBJ2-2, the V gene TRBV10-2; D remains ambiguous. Germline CDR1 WSHSY, CDR2 SAAADI. The CDR3 consists of 12 residues. The germline V and J ends were trimmed by 8 bases and 5 bases, with 9 bases remaining between them. In DNA form, the CDR3 reads TGCGCCAGCCGTAGCAGAACCGGGGAGCTGTTTTTT. Amino acid sequence: CASRSRTGELFF.

This clonotype occurred a few times. This clone may be a read error of a much larger clone one base away. The chain carries TRBV9 and TRBJ2-7; TRBD1 might be the D (6 bases). Per germline, CDR1 SGDLS and CDR2 YYNGEE. There are 14 residues in the CDR3. The CDR3 DNA follows: TGTGCCAGCAGCCCCGGGGCAGGGGCCTACGAGCAGTCCTTC. It specifies CASSPGAGAYEQSF.

This clonotype was seen repeatedly, ten times or more. This rearrangement joins TRBV7-2 to TRBJ2-1; TRBD2 aligns across 12 bases. CDR1 and CDR2 from the germline V gene are SGHTA and FQGNSA. J gave up 9 bases and V 5 bases, and 5 bases lay outside the gene matches. This CDR3 contains 14 residues. CDR3 protein: CASSRTSGRPEQFF. In nucleotides, the CDR3 is TGTGCCAGCAGCCGAACTAGCGGGAGGCCTGAGCAGTTCTTC.

This chain connects TRBV20-1 to TRBJ2-5; 7 bases agree with TRBD1. The V gene end was trimmed by 6 bases and the J gene end by 5 bases; junction bases not matched to a gene: 18. Germline CDR1 and CDR2: DFQATT and SNEGSKA (reference sequence). The CDR3 extends over 16 amino acids. The CDR3 loop is CSAPPPTGVSGETQYF. The CDR3 region has the DNA TGCAGTGCCCCTCCCCCTACAGGGGTATCAGGGGAGACCCAGTACTTC.

This clonotype appeared many times. The V call is TRBV29-1, the J call TRBJ2-5; TRBD1 agrees at 8 bases. CDR3 length equals 14 residues. V shed 4 bases, J shed 5 bases, and the junction held 9 bases outside the gene matches. Germline CDR1 reads SQVTM; CDR2 reads ANQGSEA. The CDR3 region has the DNA TGCAGCGTTGTACCCAGGGGGCTTAAGGAGACCCAGTACTTC. Translation gives CSVVPRGLKETQYF. Combining the CDR3 with reference TRBV29-1 and TRBJ2-5 gives the whole variable domain SAVISQKPSRDICQRGTSLTIQCQVDSQVTMMFWYRQQPGQSLTLIATANQGSEATYESGFVIDKFPISRPNLTFSTLTVSNMSPEDSSIYLCSVVPRGLKETQYFGPGTRLLVL.

This clonotype was detected ten times or more. The chain has TRBV19 and TRBJ2-3; perhaps TRBD1 as D (5 bases). CDR3 length equals 11 residues. Between the trimmed V and J ends, which lost 8 bases and 6 bases, there was a span of 9 bases. The germline CDR1 and CDR2 sequences are LNHDA and SQIVND (reference sequence). CDR3 sequence: CASGAGDTQYF. CDR3 nucleotides: TGTGCCAGTGGGGCCGGCGATACGCAGTATTTT.

This clonotype came up many times. The chain carries TRBV19 and TRBJ2-7, with D tentatively TRBD1 or TRBD2 (5 bases each). V lost 5 bases and J 1 base, leaving 12 bases between the germline ends. The length of the CDR3 is 14 residues. Per the germline V gene, CDR1 is LNHDA and CDR2 is SQIVND (reference sequence). As DNA, the CDR3 is TGTGCCAGTAGTGCCAGGGACCGATCCTACGAGCAGTACTTC. Protein product: CASSARDRSYEQYF. Full variable domain (rest looked up from reference TRBV19 and TRBJ2-7): DGGITQSPKYLFRKEGQNVTLSCEQNLNHDAMYWYRQDPGQGLRLIYYSQIVNDFQKGDIAEGYSVSREKKESFPLTVTSAQKNPTAFYLCASSARDRSYEQYFGPGTRLTVT.

Ten or more counts support this clonotype. The rearrangement links TRBV11-1 to TRBJ2-7; D call uncertain. V lost 6 bases and J lost 0, with 15 bases in between. The CDR3 sequence is 15 residues long. The germline CDR1 and CDR2 sequences are SGHAT and FQDESV (reference sequence). For the CDR3, the DNA is TGTGCCAGCAGTACCGGACCCCTGAGCTCCTACGAGCAGTACTTC. It specifies CASSTGPLSSYEQYF.

The chain combines TRBV5-8 with TRBJ2-5; D may be TRBD1 (5 bases). The CDR3 is made up of 15 amino acids. Trimming removed 2 bases from V and 3 bases from J, with 14 bases in between. CDR1 and CDR2 from the germline V gene are SGHTS and YDEGEE. The CDR3 loop is CASSFMWSGKETQYF. DNA for the CDR3: TGTGCCAGCAGCTTTATGTGGTCAGGGAAAGAGACCCAGTACTTC.

The chain has TRBV25-1 and TRBJ1-3; D may be TRBD1 (5 bases). Trimming removed 2 bases from V and 0 bases from J, with 14 bases in between. There are 17 residues in the CDR3. Germline CDR1 is MGHDK and CDR2 is SYGVNS. CDR3 DNA: TGTGCCAGCAGTGAAACCACGGGGCCAACCTCTGGAAACACCATATATTTT. Its translation is CASSETTGPTSGNTIYF.

This clonotype was found once. The rearrangement uses TRBV20-1 and TRBJ2-3, with TRBD2 matching 14 bases. Germline loops: CDR1 DFQATT, CDR2 SNEGSKA (reference sequence). Unmatched junction bases numbered 10, after V lost 7 bases and J lost 4 bases. CDR3 length equals 16 residues. The CDR3 DNA reads TGCAGTGGTACTACCGGGACTAGCGGGAGATCAGATACGCAGTATTTT. It translates to CSGTTGTSGRSDTQYF.

This clonotype came up many times. The chain combines TRBV7-9 with TRBJ2-3; 8 bases are shared with TRBD2. The CDR3 spans 16 residues. Trimming removed 4 bases from V and 0 bases from J; junction bases left unmatched: 6. Germline CDR1 is SEHNR and CDR2 is FQNEAQ (reference sequence). CDR3 DNA: TGTGCCAGCAGCTCGGGATTAGCGGGGAGCACAGATACGCAGTATTTT. It yields the protein CASSSGLAGSTDTQYF.

There are many counts of this clonotype. J is TRBJ2-1 and V is TRBV29-1; 8 bases are a match to TRBD2. Germline lookup yields CDR1 SQVTM and CDR2 ANQGSEA. The CDR3 runs to 15 residues. Unmatched junction bases numbered 11, after V lost 6 bases and J lost 4 bases. In DNA form, the CDR3 reads TGCAGCGTCGGAGCGGTGGCGGGAGGTTACAATGAGCAGTTCTTC. It specifies CSVGAVAGGYNEQFF.